This T cell receptor (beta chain) was retrieved from a study of CD8+CD57+ T cells in acquired aplastic anemia. Study overall: DNA recovered from sorted CD4+ and CD8+ cells had a mean of approximately 3 ug. Study-level results: About 30 was the count of CD8+ CDR3 sequences that patients shared with controls. Patients and controls had CD8+ Simpson's diversity values that were not significantly distinct.

TCR beta VDJ and CDR3 profiles were obtained from a genomic DNA template. TCRdb fed the reads into MiXCR, producing one record per CDR3 protein. The repertoire holds fewer than 200,000 distinct CDR3 sequences, with 71% as singletons. The authors sequenced patients whose flow cytometry had shown CD8+CD57+ cell expansion. On this clonotype itself: Its antigen is currently unknown.

V lost 3 bases to trimming and J lost 2 bases; unmatched junction nucleotides: 8. The CDR3 has 16 amino acids. Per germline, CDR1 SGDLS and CDR2 YYNGEE. The chain links TRBV9 to TRBJ1-1, with 9 bases that match TRBD1. The sample taken for sequencing was sorted CD4+, CD8+, or CD8+CD57+ T cells (not recorded which) from PBMCs. The receptor comes from a human donor with aplastic anemia. CDR3 protein: CASSAPPGQGNTEAFF. CDR3 DNA sequence: TGTGCCAGCAGCGCTCCTCCGGGACAGGGTAACACTGAAGCTTTCTTT. Supplemented by reference TRBV9 and TRBJ1-1, the full variable domain reads DSGVTQTPKHLITATGQRVTLRCSPRSGDLSVYWYQQSLDQGLQFLIQYYNGEERAKGNILERFSAQQFPDLHSELNLSSLELGDSALYFCASSAPPGQGNTEAFFGQGTRLTVV.